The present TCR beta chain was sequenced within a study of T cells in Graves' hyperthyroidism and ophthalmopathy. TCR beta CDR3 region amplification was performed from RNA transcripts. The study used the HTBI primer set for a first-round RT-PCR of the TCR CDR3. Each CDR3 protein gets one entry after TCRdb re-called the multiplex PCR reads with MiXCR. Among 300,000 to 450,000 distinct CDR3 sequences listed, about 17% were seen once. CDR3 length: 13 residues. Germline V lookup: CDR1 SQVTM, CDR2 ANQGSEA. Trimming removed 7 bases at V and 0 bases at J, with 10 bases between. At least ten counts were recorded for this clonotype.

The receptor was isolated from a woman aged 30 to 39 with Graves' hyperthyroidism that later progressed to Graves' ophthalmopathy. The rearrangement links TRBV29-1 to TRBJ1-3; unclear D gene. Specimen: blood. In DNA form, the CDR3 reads TGCAGCGGAAAACTGGCCTCTGGAAACACCATATATTTT. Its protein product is CSGKLASGNTIYF.